At least ten counts were recorded for the clone carrying this TCR beta chain. Its matching antigen is unknown. The entry originates in a study of T-cell reconstitution after alpha-beta-depleted transplantation in children. Overall study results and limits: At day 60, the high TCRbeta diversity found in some patients originated from recipient T cells and thymic progenitors that had survived. A year post-transplant, T-cell counts and diversity derived mostly from newly produced T cells. Reportedly, only several hundred clones from non-depleted graft cells drove alpha-beta T-cell counts at about two months.

Preparation of the TCRbeta library involved a method that used unique molecular identifiers. TCRdb re-called the PCR reads through MiXCR, storing one row per CDR3 protein. There are about 300,000 distinct CDR3 sequences in the sample; about 9.4% occur only once, and over 6% lies in the top ten. CDR3 length: 11 residues. V was pared by 3 bases and J by 6 bases, with 3 bases between. This chain links TRBV12-3 or TRBV12-4 with TRBJ1-5; D is unresolved. The specimen was PBMCs, collected before TCRalphabeta/CD19-depleted stem cell transplant. This clonotype was obtained from a boy younger than two with acute myeloid leukemia, due to receive a stem cell transplant. CDR3 nucleotide sequence: TGTGCCAGCAGTTTTGGTCAGCCCCAGCATTTT. Translated, it gives CASSFGQPQHF.